This is a list of T cell receptor beta chains from one sample in a study of early stage breast cancer tumors. Sequenced by immunoSEQ multiplex PCR; TCRdb stores in-frame clones only, minus some. The table has about 28,000 clones, around 50% seen once. Source material: breast tumor tissue. These receptors were obtained from a person aged 45-60 years with breast cancer. Both conserved end residues are part of each CDR3. The D gene is left open where the match is weak. Only some rows state a clone size, as once, few, many or a class for expanded clones.

DNA	CDR3	D	V	J	size
TGTGCCAGCAGCGTAGGAGGACTAGCCGATGAGCAGTTCTTC	CASSVGGLADEQFF	TRBD2	TRBV11-3	TRBJ2-1	few
TGTGCCAGCAGTTCCCCTACTAGCGGGAGCGCGAATGAGCAGTTCTTC	CASSSPTSGSANEQFF	TRBD2	TRBV6-6	TRBJ2-1	-
TGTGCCAGCAGCTCCTTGAGGACTAGCGGTAGCACAGATACGCAGTATTTT	CASSSLRTSGSTDTQYF	TRBD2	TRBV11-1	TRBJ2-3	-
TGTGCCAGCAGTGGAGACAGGGGAAGGACCATGAACACTGAAGCTTTCTTT	CASSGDRGRTMNTEAFF	TRBD1	TRBV2	TRBJ1-1	-
TGTGCCAGCAGTTTAGGTAAGGGTTATAGGCAGCCCCAGCATTTT	CASSLGKGYRQPQHF	-	TRBV28	TRBJ1-5	few
TGTGCCAGCAGCTTAGGCGGTGCGAACACCGGGGAGCTGTTTTTT	CASSLGGANTGELFF	-	TRBV7-2	TRBJ2-2	-
TGTGCCAGCAGCTTAGTTCCGGGACTAGCGGGAGGGCGCGCAGATACGCAGTATTTT	CASSLVPGLAGGRADTQYF	TRBD2	TRBV7-2	TRBJ2-3	-
TGTGCCAGCAGTTCAGTCAATCAGCCCCAGCATTTT	CASSSVNQPQHF	-	TRBV6-5	TRBJ1-5	many
TGTGCCAGCAGCCCTTGGGACAGGCTGGATGAGCAGTTCTTC	CASSPWDRLDEQFF	TRBD1	TRBV9	TRBJ2-1	-
TGTGCCAGCAGCCAAGATCTAAACAGGGCAGTTGAGACCCAGTACTTC	CASSQDLNRAVETQYF	-	TRBV4-2	TRBJ2-5	-
TGTGCCACCAGCAGATACGGGACTAGCGGGAACGAGCAGTACTTC	CATSRYGTSGNEQYF	TRBD2	TRBV15	TRBJ2-7	-
TGTGCCAGCAGCGGTAGCGGGAGGGCCCTCCTGGAGACCCAGTACTTC	CASSGSGRALLETQYF	TRBD2	TRBV9	TRBJ2-5	-
TGTGCCAGCAGCTTAACTTGGACAGGGAACGAGCAGTACTTC	CASSLTWTGNEQYF	TRBD1	TRBV7-9	TRBJ2-7	-
TGTGCCAGCAGCTCTCACGGGAGCACAGATACGCAGTATTTT	CASSSHGSTDTQYF	-	TRBV5-4	TRBJ2-3	-
TGTGCCAGCAGCTCCAGAGACAGGGCCTACGAGCAGTACTTC	CASSSRDRAYEQYF	TRBD1	TRBV7-8	TRBJ2-7	-
TGTGCCAGCAGTTTAGAAGGGGGTTGGACTGAAGCTTTCTTT	CASSLEGGWTEAFF	-	TRBV27	TRBJ1-1	-
TGTGCCAGCAGCCCAACGGGGGACTATACCTACGAGCAGTACTTC	CASSPTGDYTYEQYF	TRBD2	TRBV5-4	TRBJ2-7	-
TGTGCCAGTAGTATCAGCCGAAATGGGAATGAGCAGTTCTTC	CASSISRNGNEQFF	-	TRBV19	TRBJ2-1	few
TGTGCCAGTAGTATAAGAAGCCAGGGAGGGCAGCCCCAGCATTTT	CASSIRSQGGQPQHF	-	TRBV19	TRBJ1-5	-
TGCGCCAGCAGCTTGGGGACTAGCATTGAGCAGTTCTTC	CASSLGTSIEQFF	TRBD2	TRBV5-1	TRBJ2-1	-
TGTGCCTGGAGTCCCCCGGTTGTCTATGGCTACACCTTC	CAWSPPVVYGYTF	-	TRBV30	TRBJ1-2	-
TGTGCCAGCAGGGGATGGGCTACTAACTATGGCTACACCTTC	CASRGWATNYGYTF	-	TRBV6-1	TRBJ1-2	-
TGTGCCAGCAGCTTAGTAGTGCCCGGGGGCACCGGGGCCGGGGAGCTGTTTTTT	CASSLVVPGGTGAGELFF	-	TRBV7-6	TRBJ2-2	few
TGTGCCAGCAGCGAGAACCTTAGCGGGAGCGAGACCCAGTACTTC	CASSENLSGSETQYF	TRBD2	TRBV7-8	TRBJ2-5	-
TGTGCCAGCAGCCACAGGGGAAACTACGAGCAGTACTTC	CASSHRGNYEQYF	-	TRBV14	TRBJ2-7	few
TGCGCCAGCAGCTTGTCGCCTAGCGGGACTTTCTACAATGAGCAGTTCTTC	CASSLSPSGTFYNEQFF	TRBD2	TRBV5-1	TRBJ2-1	-
TGCGCCAGCAGCTTGGATATATGGGCGGGCCACGAGCAGTACTTC	CASSLDIWAGHEQYF	-	TRBV5-1	TRBJ2-7	once
TGTGCCAGCAGCTTGGTCCCCTCTAGTAGCGGGAAAGAGACCCAGTACTTC	CASSLVPSSSGKETQYF	TRBD2	TRBV5-6	TRBJ2-5	-
TGTGCCAGCAGCTTAGCGATACGGGAAAAACTGTTTTTT	CASSLAIREKLFF	-	TRBV7-9	TRBJ1-4	-
TGTGCCACCTTGGAGGGGCTCACAGATACGCAGTATTTT	CATLEGLTDTQYF	-	TRBV10-3	TRBJ2-3	few
TGTGCCAGCAGCTTCTTACCGGGACAAGAGACCCAGTACTTC	CASSFLPGQETQYF	-	TRBV7-9	TRBJ2-5	-